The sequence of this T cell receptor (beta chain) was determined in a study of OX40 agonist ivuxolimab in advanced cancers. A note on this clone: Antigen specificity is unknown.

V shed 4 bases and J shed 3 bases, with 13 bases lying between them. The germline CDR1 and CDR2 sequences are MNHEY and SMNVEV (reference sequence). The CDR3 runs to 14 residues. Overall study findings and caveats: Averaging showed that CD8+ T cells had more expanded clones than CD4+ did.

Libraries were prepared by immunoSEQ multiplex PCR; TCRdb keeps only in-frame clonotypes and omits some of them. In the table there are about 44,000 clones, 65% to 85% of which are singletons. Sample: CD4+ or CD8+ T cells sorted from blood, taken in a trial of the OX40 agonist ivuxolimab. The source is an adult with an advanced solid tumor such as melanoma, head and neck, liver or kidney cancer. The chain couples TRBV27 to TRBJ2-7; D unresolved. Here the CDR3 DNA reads TGTGCCAGCAGTTCAAGCCTAGGAAACTACGAGCAGTACTTC. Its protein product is CASSSSLGNYEQYF.